This T cell receptor beta chain originates from a study of blood T cell repertoires in COVID-19. Across the whole study: Samples taken during acute and convalescent COVID-19 were collected in the United States, Italy and Spain.

Per the authors' pipeline: Amplification with reference gene primers provided the estimates of nucleated cell counts. The assay was immunoSEQ multiplex PCR, and TCRdb's table has in-frame clones only and misses some. D and trimming come from the DNA, and the V and J calls and clone size come from that table. The sample contains about 140,000 clones, 80% to 90% of which appear only once. The CDR3 sequence is 15 residues long. With 2 bases removed from V and 0 bases from J, the gap between germline ends came to 8 bases. Germline V gives CDR1 MDHEN, CDR2 SYDVKM. This TCR derives from a woman in her sixties or seventies with active COVID-19. The V gene is TRBV28, the J gene TRBJ1-5; D perhaps matches TRBD1 (5 bases). The sequenced sample consisted of peripheral blood. The CDR3 DNA sequence: TGTGCCAGCAGTTTAGGACACCCTAGCAATCAGCCCCAGCATTTT. Encoded protein: CASSLGHPSNQPQHF.